This is a list of T cell receptor beta chains from one sample in a study of read filtering for tumor transcriptome and immune sequencing. One entry per CDR3 protein, called by TCRdb with MiXCR from the reads. Among 100,000 to 150,000 distinct CDR3 sequences listed, 13% were seen once. Sequencing was performed on a population of CD138-negative cells sorted from bone marrow. These receptors were taken from a donor at least 40 years old with multiple myeloma. CDR3s include the opening cysteine and the closing phenylalanine or tryptophan. D genes are given only for firm matches. Size tells how often a clone was seen (once, few, many) or the class of an expanded clone, and some rows leave it out.

>TRBV11-2|TRBJ2-5|NA|NA
TGTGCCAGCAGCCCCCACTTGGCCCTAGAGTCCCAGTACTTC
CASSPHLALESQYF
>TRBV19|TRBJ2-1|TRBD2|NA
TGTGCCAGTAGTATACTGGGTAGCGGGAGGGCCAGAGAGCAGTTCTTC
CASSILGSGRAREQFF
>TRBV5-1|TRBJ1-1|NA|NA
TGCGCCAGCGCGGGAGGTCGAAGGGACACTGAAGCTTTCTTT
CASAGGRRDTEAFF
>TRBV27|TRBJ2-1|TRBD2|many
TGTGCCAGCAGTAGCGGACTAGTCAGCAATGAGCAGTTCTTC
CASSSGLVSNEQFF
>TRBV20-1|TRBJ2-3|TRBD2|many
TGCAGTGCAGGAGGGACTAGCGCCCTCTCTAGCACAGATACGCAGTATTTT
CSAGGTSALSSTDTQYF
>TRBV27|TRBJ1-4|TRBD1|NA
TGTGCCTCAAAGGGACAGGGGGGGACTTCGGAAAAACGGTCTTTT
CASKGQGGTSEKRSF
>TRBV3-1|TRBJ1-1|NA|many
TGTGCCAGCAGCCAACCGGGAAGGTCTACTGAAGCTTTCTTT
CASSQPGRSTEAFF
>TRBV4-1|TRBJ2-1|TRBD2|many
TGCGCCAGCAGCCAAGATCCTGGACTAGCGAGGAATGAGCAGTTCTTC
CASSQDPGLARNEQFF
>TRBV7-2|TRBJ2-1|TRBD2|many
TGTGCCAGCAGTCCCCGGACTAGCGGGAGGAGGGATGAGCAGTTCTTC
CASSPRTSGRRDEQFF
>TRBV20-1|TRBJ2-7|TRBD2|many
TGCAGTGCTAAGCGGGATGACTACGAGCAGTACTTC
CSAKRDDYEQYF